This TCR beta chain was identified during a study of patients and donors after allogeneic stem cell transplantation. TCRdb used MiXCR to reprocess the RT-PCR reads, holding one entry per CDR3 protein. Of about a million distinct CDR3 sequences listed, roughly 18% are singletons. This CDR3 is 15 amino acids long. Trimming took off 9 bases at V and 4 bases at J, with 22 bases between the two ends. Germline CDR1 and CDR2: SGHRS and YFSETQ. This receptor was identified in a human donor who was either an allogeneic HSCT recipient or a stem cell or donor lymphocyte infusion donor (not recorded which). It is not recorded whose cells these are; they may come from a transplant donor. The V call is TRBV5-1, the J call TRBJ1-1; D is unresolved. Material for sequencing was blood, either unsorted or a sorted T cell fraction (not recorded which). Here the CDR3 reads CATSVEASFTTEAFF. The CDR3 DNA sequence: TGCGCCACCTCAGTCGAAGCCAGTTTCACCACTGAAGCTTTCTTT.